The 12 T cell receptor beta chains reported below all come from one sample, sequenced in a study of PD-L1 blockade in urothelial cancer. TCRdb keeps only in-frame clones here, not all; method: immunoSEQ multiplex PCR. Seen here are more than 95,000 clones, around 88% observed once, and the top ten hold about 1.5%. Sample time point: peripheral blood 6 weeks after treatment start. The input for sequencing was PBMCs, taken around atezolizumab (anti-PD-L1) treatment. These receptors originate from a man in his 60s with urothelial cancer.

The chain uses TRBV7-6 and TRBJ2-7; 7 bases are a match to TRBD1. Germline V gives CDR1 SGHVS, CDR2 FNYEAQ. The CDR3 contains 14 residues. The V segment lost 1 base and the J segment 2 bases; nucleotides outside the gene matches: 2. CDR3 sequence (DNA): TGTGCCAGCAGCTTAGGGCAGGGGGCCTACGAGCAGTACTTC. As protein: CASSLGQGAYEQYF.

The chain carries TRBV7-9 and TRBJ2-7; D perhaps matches TRBD2 (5 bases). The CDR3 extends over 14 amino acids. Between the trimmed V and J ends, which lost 2 bases and 1 base, there was a span of 9 bases. Germline V CDR1 and CDR2: SEHNR, FQNEAQ (reference sequence). The CDR3 DNA follows: TGTGCCAGCAGCTTACTAAGAGGGTCCTACGAGCAGTACTTC. Protein product: CASSLLRGSYEQYF.

The count of this clone is one. The gene calls are TRBV27 and TRBJ2-3; perhaps TRBD2 as D (6 bases). Germline CDR1 is MNHEY and CDR2 is SMNVEV (reference sequence). V lost 5 bases and J lost 8, with 20 bases in between. The CDR3 sequence is 15 residues long. This chain's CDR3 is CASSLTPEGGGTQYF. The CDR3 DNA follows: TGTGCCAGCAGTCTCACCCCGGAGGGTGGCGGTACGCAGTATTTT.

The V and J genes are TRBV15 and TRBJ2-5; D possibly corresponds to TRBD1 (6 bases). There are 16 residues in the CDR3. Germline-derived CDR1 and CDR2 are LNHNV and YYDKDF (reference sequence). The ends were cut back, 4 bases at V and 3 bases at J, with 18 bases in the middle. CDR3 DNA: TGTGCCACCAGCACCCTCCCCGGGACAAACGAAGAGACCCAGTACTTC. Its protein is CATSTLPGTNEETQYF.

This chain connects TRBV6-5 to TRBJ2-7, with D tentatively TRBD2 (6 bases). V was pared by 2 bases and J by 5 bases, with 16 bases between. The CDR3 has 15 amino acids. Germline V lookup: CDR1 MNHEY, CDR2 SVGAGI. This CDR3 is CASSYDTTSNNEQYF. The CDR3, as DNA: TGTGCCAGCAGTTACGACACAACTAGCAACAACGAGCAGTACTTC.

The chain employs TRBV4-2 and TRBJ2-4; perhaps TRBD2 as D (6 bases). V lost 3 bases and J lost 8, with 14 bases in between. The germline gives CDR1 LGHNA, CDR2 YNFKEQ. The CDR3 consists of 14 residues. The chain's CDR3 is CASSQRPGVDIQYF. DNA of the CDR3: TGTGCCAGCAGCCAGCGGCCGGGGGTGGACATTCAGTACTTC.

The count of this clone is one. The genes are TRBV7-9 and TRBJ2-1; no reliable D call. The CDR3 has 12 amino acids. Germline-derived CDR1 and CDR2 are SEHNR and FQNEAQ (reference sequence). V lost 3 bases and J lost 7, with 7 bases in between. In DNA, the CDR3 is TGTGCCAGCAGCTTTGCAACTAATGAGCAGTTCTTC. Protein product: CASSFATNEQFF.

This clone came up a few times. This chain uses TRBV30 with TRBJ2-2; TRBD1 matches 9 bases. The CDR3 totals 15 residues. Germline assignment: CDR1 GTSNPN and CDR2 SVGIG (reference sequence). V dropped 2 bases and J dropped 1; count of bases not matched to a gene: 2. The chain's CDR3 is CAWSTGQGNTGELFF. The CDR3 DNA reads TGTGCCTGGAGTACGGGACAGGGGAACACCGGGGAGCTGTTTTTT.

The chain combines TRBV10-3 with TRBJ1-2; D remains unclear. The CDR3 contains 16 residues. V was clipped by 2 bases and J by 2 bases, with 15 bases between them. Germline loops: CDR1 ENHRY, CDR2 SYGVKD. The CDR3 DNA follows: TGTGCCATCAGTGAGGCCGGTCCTAACGGGAACTATGGCTACACCTTC. It translates to CAISEAGPNGNYGYTF.

The gene calls are TRBV7-2 and TRBJ1-3; no definite D call. The CDR3 has 13 amino acids. V lost 5 bases, J lost 0 bases, and 5 bases lay in between. Per germline, CDR1 SGHTA and CDR2 FQGNSA. The CDR3 region is CASSVSSGNTIYF. Written as DNA, the CDR3 is TGTGCCAGCAGCGTGAGCTCTGGAAACACCATATATTTT.

The CDR3 region is CSVQQGAYEQYF. The DNA for the CDR3 is TGCAGCGTTCAACAGGGCGCCTACGAGCAGTACTTC. V usage is TRBV29-1 and J usage is TRBJ2-7; D perhaps matches TRBD1 (6 bases). Germline V gene data show CDR1 as SQVTM and CDR2 as ANQGSEA. The length of the CDR3 is 12 residues. The V end was cut by 5 bases, the J end by 2 bases, with 10 bases between.

The genes are TRBV9 and TRBJ1-1; TRBD1 matches 8 bases. J was trimmed by 1 base and V by 1 base; bases with no gene match: 3. This CDR3 region has 15 residues. Germline CDR1 is SGDLS and CDR2 is YYNGEE. The CDR3 sequence: CASSVTGTGNTEAFF. CDR3 sequence (DNA): TGTGCCAGCAGCGTAACCGGGACAGGGAACACTGAAGCTTTCTTT.